The entry below gives a single T cell receptor (beta chain) sequence along with its context. Antigen: not known. The CDR3 length is 16 residues. V shed 3 bases and J 3 bases; nucleotides not matched to a gene: 5. CDR1 is MNHEY, CDR2 SMNVEV, per germline (reference sequence). This entry comes from a study of shared clonotypes between healthy human individuals. Notes on the study in general: Rarefaction indicated that sorted-subset sequencing remained incomplete although depth was large.

Using immunoSEQ multiplex PCR, the repertoire was profiled, and TCRdb retains in-frame clones only, with some absent. The table lists 2.3 million or so clones, approximately 95% of them singletons. This clonotype was obtained from a young man in good health. Some clones in this sample may be carry-over from other donors' samples. The chain joins TRBV27 to TRBJ2-1, with TRBD2 matching 10 bases. The sample taken for sequencing was naive CD4+ T cells from PBMCs. Indicated subset: CD45RA+ positively selected. CDR3 amino acids: CASSFSGTSVYNEQFF. CDR3 bases: TGTGCCAGCAGTTTTTCCGGGACTAGCGTCTACAATGAGCAGTTCTTC.